The TCR beta chain described here comes from a study of blood T cell repertoires in COVID-19. Study summary: Italy, Spain and the United States were the sources of the convalescent and acute COVID-19 samples. The cDNA or gDNA used as material had been derived from T cells, B-cell-depleted T cells, or PBMCs.

The germline gives CDR1 MNHNS, CDR2 SASEGT. CDR3 length: 17 residues. Trimming at V came to 4 bases and at J to 5 bases, leaving 12 bases not matched to a gene. Original handling: Reference gene primer amplification yielded estimated nucleated cell counts. The protocol was immunoSEQ multiplex PCR, while the TCRdb copy is restricted to in-frame clones and leaves out a portion. The V and J calls and the clone size are those of that table, but D and trimming were determined from the DNA. Of approximately 250,000 clones listed, approximately 86% are singletons. V gene TRBV6-1 combines with J gene TRBJ2-2; 8 bases align to TRBD2. The sample consisted of peripheral blood. This receptor was taken from a woman in her sixties with COVID-19, enrolled during active disease. The CDR3 sequence is CASSASGSNSRTGELFF. CDR3 sequence (DNA): TGTGCCAGCAGTGCGAGCGGGAGTAATTCGCGGACCGGGGAGCTGTTTTTT.